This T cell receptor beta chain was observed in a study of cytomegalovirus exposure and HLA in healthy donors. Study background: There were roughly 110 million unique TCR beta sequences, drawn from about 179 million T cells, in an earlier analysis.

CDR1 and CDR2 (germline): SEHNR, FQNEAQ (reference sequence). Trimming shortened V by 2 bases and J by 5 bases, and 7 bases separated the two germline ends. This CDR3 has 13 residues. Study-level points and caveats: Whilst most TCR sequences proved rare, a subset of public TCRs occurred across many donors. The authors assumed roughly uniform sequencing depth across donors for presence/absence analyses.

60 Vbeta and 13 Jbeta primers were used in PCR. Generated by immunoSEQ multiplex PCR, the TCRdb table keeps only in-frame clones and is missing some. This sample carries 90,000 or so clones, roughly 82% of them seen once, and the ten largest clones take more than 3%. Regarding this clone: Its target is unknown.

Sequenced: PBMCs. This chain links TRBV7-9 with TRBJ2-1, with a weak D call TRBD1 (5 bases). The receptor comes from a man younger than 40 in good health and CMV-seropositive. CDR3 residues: CASSLLGDNEQFF. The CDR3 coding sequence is TGTGCCAGCAGCTTACTAGGGGACAATGAGCAGTTCTTC.